This is a list of T cell receptor beta chains from one sample in a study of Ad26.COV2.S vaccination and SARS-CoV-2 variants. Repertoires were generated with immunoSEQ multiplex PCR, while TCRdb's copy carries only in-frame clones and drops some. The sample holds fewer than 600,000 clones, about 89% seen once. The specimen was peripheral blood, collected in a trial of Ad26.COV2.S vaccine versus placebo. These TCRs come from a person between 18 and 59 years old who received the Ad26.COV2.S COVID-19 vaccine or a placebo. The CDR3 runs from the conserved cysteine through the conserved F or W. The order of the fields is D gene, J gene, V gene, clone size, CDR3 protein, CDR3 DNA. D genes are given only for firm matches. Clone size is stated in some rows and not others, as once, few, many or a class when expanded.

. TRBJ2-1 TRBV15 . CATSVSPPGRNNEQFF TGTGCCACCAGCGTAAGCCCCCCCGGCCGGAACAATGAGCAGTTCTTC
. TRBJ1-2 TRBV27 . CASSLYEGNGYTF TGTGCCAGCAGTTTATATGAGGGTAATGGCTACACCTTC
. TRBJ1-1 TRBV7-8 . CASSFATSISTEAFF TGTGCCAGCAGCTTTGCGACATCTATCAGCACTGAAGCTTTCTTT
. TRBJ2-7 TRBV12-3/TRBV12-4 . CASSYGTAYEQYF TGTGCCAGCAGCTATGGGACTGCGTACGAGCAGTACTTC
. TRBJ2-7 TRBV16 . CASSQLFLYEQYF TGTGCCAGCAGCCAACTTTTCTTGTACGAGCAGTACTTC
TRBD1 TRBJ2-1 TRBV6-5 . CASTKGQGRNEQFF TGTGCCAGCACCAAGGGACAGGGTCGCAATGAGCAGTTCTTC
. TRBJ2-3 TRBV6-6 . CASSSNPDTQYF TGTGCCAGCAGTTCTAATCCAGATACGCAGTATTTT
TRBD1 TRBJ1-2 TRBV11-1 . CASSWDSNYGYTF TGTGCCAGCAGCTGGGACAGTAACTATGGCTACACCTTC
TRBD1 TRBJ1-2 TRBV5-8 . CASSWTGVSYSPYTF TGTGCCAGCAGTTGGACAGGGGTTTCATATTCACCTTACACCTTC
. TRBJ1-4 TRBV19 once CASSLSWGRLYEKLFF TGTGCCAGTAGCCTATCCTGGGGACGGCTTTATGAAAAACTGTTTTTT
. TRBJ1-1 TRBV4-1 . CASSQGSQTNTEAFF TGCGCCAGCAGCCAAGGTTCTCAGACGAACACTGAAGCTTTCTTT
TRBD1 TRBJ1-1 TRBV3-1/TRBV3-2 . CASSQPGQVQRGAFF TGTGCCAGCAGCCAGCCCGGACAGGTACAACGAGGAGCTTTCTTT
. TRBJ1-2 TRBV5-5 . CASSLARASSMGYTF TGTGCCAGCAGCTTGGCACGTGCAAGCTCTATGGGCTACACCTTC
. TRBJ1-6 TRBV28 . CATMPPRGNSPLHF TGTGCCACCATGCCTCCAAGGGGAAATTCACCCCTCCACTTT
. TRBJ2-7 TRBV9 once CASSVTHLSYEQYF TGTGCCAGCAGCGTGACACATCTCTCCTACGAGCAGTACTTC
TRBD1 TRBJ2-5 TRBV7-2 once CASSSWTGWSPETQYF TGTGCCAGCAGCTCATGGACAGGCTGGTCCCCGGAGACCCAGTACTTC
. TRBJ2-2 TRBV25-1 . CASSELGGNTGELFF TGTGCCAGCAGTGAATTAGGCGGGAACACCGGGGAGCTGTTTTTT
. TRBJ1-5 TRBV28 . CASSPTLGRAPFQHF TGTGCCAGCAGCCCCACCCTGGGGCGGGCTCCCTTCCAGCATTTT
. TRBJ2-7 TRBV29-1 . CSVVVGSSYEQYF TGCAGCGTTGTTGTCGGTAGCTCCTACGAGCAGTACTTC
TRBD1 TRBJ2-3 TRBV5-4 . CASSSQGAADTQYF TGTGCCAGCAGCTCGCAGGGGGCCGCAGATACGCAGTATTTT
. TRBJ1-3 TRBV6-5 . CASRQQFSGNTIYF TGTGCCAGCAGACAACAGTTCTCTGGAAACACCATATATTTT
. TRBJ2-1 TRBV7-3 . CASSLYRASYNEQFF TGTGCCAGCAGCTTATACAGGGCGTCCTACAATGAGCAGTTCTTC